The subject of this entry is one TCR beta chain. This sample is part of a study of PD-L1 blockade in urothelial cancer. Overall study: About 90% of the 29 patients were males with bladder-origin urothelial cancer.

The protocol was immunoSEQ multiplex PCR, while the TCRdb copy is restricted to in-frame clones and leaves out a portion. The repertoire includes around 50,000 clones, approximately 78% of them detected once, and approximately 1.5% sits in the top ten. Germline V gene lookup returns CDR1 MGHRA and CDR2 YSYEKL. CDR3 size: 17 residues. After removal of 0 bases from V and 4 bases from J, the junction contained 9 bases not matched to a gene. Time point given: pretreatment peripheral blood. Patients' cancers were locally advanced or metastatic urothelial carcinomas. The material was PBMCs, obtained around atezolizumab (anti-PD-L1) treatment. V is TRBV4-1 and J is TRBJ2-5; 9 bases fit TRBD2. The clonotype was recovered from a man aged 50 or older with urothelial cancer. The CDR3 coding sequence is TGCGCCAGCAGCCAAGATGTTAGCGGGAGCTTTGGAGAGACCCAGTACTTC. As protein: CASSQDVSGSFGETQYF.